This T cell receptor beta chain was identified during a study of beta chain features in type 1 diabetes. Study results and limitations: Healthy donors had naive, central memory and Treg TCRB repertoires that appeared less similar than those seen among patients.

With V trimmed by 4 bases and J by 4 bases, 18 bases remained unmatched. The CDR3 is 19 amino acids. Germline values: CDR1 MGHRA, CDR2 YSYEKL. Note on this clone: The antigen is unknown.

Expressed TCRB transcripts were sequenced, since all the RNA that had been isolated was reverse transcribed. This table comes from immunoSEQ multiplex PCR, and its TCRdb copy is limited to in-frame clones, with some not included. This table holds some 150,000 clones, about 50% found once. The specimen sequenced was Tregs from blood. The V gene is TRBV4-1, the J gene TRBJ2-1; 8 bases are shared with TRBD2. The receptor was derived from a man aged 18 to 30 in good health. The CDR3 protein is CASSREDSPGLAEYNEQFF. In nucleotides, the CDR3 is TGCGCCAGCAGCCGAGAGGACAGTCCTGGACTAGCAGAATACAATGAGCAGTTCTTC.